This T cell receptor beta chain was found in a study of blood T cell repertoires in COVID-19. Study overall: COVID-19 samples from acute and convalescent phases originated in the United States, Italy and Spain. PBMCs, B-cell-depleted T cells, or T cells were the source of the cDNA or gDNA that made up the material.

With 4 bases removed from V and 4 bases from J, the gap between germline ends came to 14 bases. This CDR3 spans 14 amino acids. Germline CDR1 is SGHDT and CDR2 is YYEEEE. Authors' processing steps: Cell counts per sample came from amplifying reference gene primers. Sequencing was performed with immunoSEQ multiplex PCR; in TCRdb, only in-frame clones are kept and a portion is missing. For V, J and clone size, that table is used; D and trimming come from the DNA. Of 180,000 or so clones listed, roughly nine tenths are singletons. Followed over time, Seattle patients had been enrolled while infection was active.

Input material: peripheral blood. The chain combines TRBV5-6 with TRBJ1-2; perhaps TRBD1 as D (5 bases). The origin of this receptor is a woman aged 55 to 70 with COVID-19, enrolled during active disease. CDR3 residues: CASSPGVGSYGYTF. The CDR3 DNA reads TGTGCCAGCAGCCCGGGGGTGGGGAGCTATGGCTACACCTTC.